This TCR beta chain was sequenced in a study of technical replicates of blood from several donors (dated by TCRdb to the late 2010s). CDR1 and CDR2, looked up from the germline V gene (reference sequence), are MNHEY and SMNVEV. CDR3 length: 14 amino acids, cysteine to phenylalanine. Of all the DNA, just the CDR3 is kept, 42 bases in frame from base 1. The V end gives up 4 bases and the J end 5 bases, leaving 7 bases in the junction not matched to a gene. A note on this clone: Its cognate antigen has yet to be identified. Base qualities were left out, and no much larger clone turns up one base away.

Library creation used the immunoSEQ multiplex PCR assay. Held by TCRdb, this immuneACCESS table contains in-frame sequences only and omits some clones. Under half of the omission traces to an unresolved V gene where checked; the cause of the rest is unknown. Counted in this sample were approximately 82,000 clones; roughly 94% of them appeared once. The ten most abundant clones make up 0.2% to 0.3% of the sample. Sequenced: T cells isolated from PBMCs. This clonotype originated in a human donor in good health. The rearranged chain carries TRBV27 and TRBJ2-5, with 7 middle bases fitting TRBD2. The CDR3 reads as follows: CASSSVAGGETQYF. The sequence in DNA is TGTGCCAGCAGTTCCGTAGCGGGCGGGGAGACCCAGTACTTC.